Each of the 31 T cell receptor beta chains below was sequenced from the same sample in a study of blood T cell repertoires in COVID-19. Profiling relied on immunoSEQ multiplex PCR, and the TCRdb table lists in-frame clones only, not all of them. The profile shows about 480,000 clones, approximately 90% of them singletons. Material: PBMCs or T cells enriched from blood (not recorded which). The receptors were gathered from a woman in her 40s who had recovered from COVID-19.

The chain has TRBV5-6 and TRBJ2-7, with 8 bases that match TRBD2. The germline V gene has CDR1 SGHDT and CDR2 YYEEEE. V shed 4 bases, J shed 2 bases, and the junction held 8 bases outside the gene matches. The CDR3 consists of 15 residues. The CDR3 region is CASSRGRPRAYEQYF. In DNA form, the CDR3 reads TGTGCCAGCAGCCGCGGGAGGCCCCGGGCCTACGAGCAGTACTTC.

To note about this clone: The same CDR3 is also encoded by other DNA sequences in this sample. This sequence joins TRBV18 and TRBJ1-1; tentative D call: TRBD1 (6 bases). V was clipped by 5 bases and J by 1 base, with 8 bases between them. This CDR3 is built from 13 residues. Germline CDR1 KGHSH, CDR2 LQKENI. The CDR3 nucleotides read TGTGCCAGCTCAACAGGGCCGAACACTGAAGCTTTCTTT. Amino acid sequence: CASSTGPNTEAFF.

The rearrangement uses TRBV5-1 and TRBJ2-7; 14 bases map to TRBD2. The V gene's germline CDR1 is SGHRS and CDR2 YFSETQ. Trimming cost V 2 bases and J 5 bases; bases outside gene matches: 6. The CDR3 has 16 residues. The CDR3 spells CASSFGLAGGDHEQYF. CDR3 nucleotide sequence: TGCGCCAGCAGCTTCGGACTAGCGGGAGGAGACCACGAGCAGTACTTC.

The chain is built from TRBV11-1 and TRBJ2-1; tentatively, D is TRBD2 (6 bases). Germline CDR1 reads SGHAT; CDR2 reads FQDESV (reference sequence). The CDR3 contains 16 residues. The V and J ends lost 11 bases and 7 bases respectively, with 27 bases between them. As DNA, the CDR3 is TGTGCCTTTTCATCGGGAGCGCGAACCGCCTCAAATGAGCAGTTCTTC. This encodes CAFSSGARTASNEQFF.

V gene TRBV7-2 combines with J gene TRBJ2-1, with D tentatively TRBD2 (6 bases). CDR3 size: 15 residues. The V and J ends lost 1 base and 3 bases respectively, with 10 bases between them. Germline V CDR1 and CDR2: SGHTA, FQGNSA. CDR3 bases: TGTGCCAGCAGCTTAGGGGCGGGGTTCTACAATGAGCAGTTCTTC. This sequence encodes CASSLGAGFYNEQFF.

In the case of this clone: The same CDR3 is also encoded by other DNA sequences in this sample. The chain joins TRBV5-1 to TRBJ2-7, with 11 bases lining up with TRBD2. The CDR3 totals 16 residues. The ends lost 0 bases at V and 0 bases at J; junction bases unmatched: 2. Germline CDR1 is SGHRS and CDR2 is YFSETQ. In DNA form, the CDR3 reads TGCGCCAGCAGCTTGGGAGGGACTAGCGGCTCCTACGAGCAGTACTTC. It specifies CASSLGGTSGSYEQYF.

CDR3 sequence: CASSQGLPTYNEQFF. DNA for the CDR3: TGCGCCAGCAGCCAAGGACTACCCACCTACAATGAGCAGTTCTTC. V and J are TRBV4-3 and TRBJ2-1; a weak D match, TRBD2 (5 bases). Looked up from germline, CDR1 is LGHNA and CDR2 is YSLEER. V lost 1 base to trimming and J lost 2 bases, with 9 bases between them. This CDR3 spans 15 amino acids.

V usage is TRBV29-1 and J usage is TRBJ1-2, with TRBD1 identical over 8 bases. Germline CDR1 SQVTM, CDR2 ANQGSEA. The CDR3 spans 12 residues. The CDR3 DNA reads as TGCGGAGCGGTACGGACAGGGAGAGGCTACACCTTC. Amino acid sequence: CGAVRTGRGYTF. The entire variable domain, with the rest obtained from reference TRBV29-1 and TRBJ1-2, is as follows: SAVISQKPSRDICQRGTSLTIQCQVDSQVTMMFWYRQQPGQSLTLIATANQGSEATYESGFVIDKFPISRPNLTFSTLTVSNMSPEDSSIYLCGAVRTGRGYTFGSGTRLTVV.

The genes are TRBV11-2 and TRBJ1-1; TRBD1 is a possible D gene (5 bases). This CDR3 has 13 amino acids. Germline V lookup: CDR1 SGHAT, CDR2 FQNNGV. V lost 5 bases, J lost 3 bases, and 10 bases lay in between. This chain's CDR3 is CASSQGGYTEAFF. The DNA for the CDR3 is TGTGCCAGCAGCCAGGGAGGGTACACTGAAGCTTTCTTT.

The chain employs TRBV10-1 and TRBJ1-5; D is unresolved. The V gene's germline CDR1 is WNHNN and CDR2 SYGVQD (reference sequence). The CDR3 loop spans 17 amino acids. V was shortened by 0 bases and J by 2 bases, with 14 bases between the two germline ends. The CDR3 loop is CASSESSRVRGNQPQHF. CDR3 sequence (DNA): TGCGCCAGCAGTGAGTCTTCCCGGGTCCGGGGCAATCAGCCCCAGCATTTT.

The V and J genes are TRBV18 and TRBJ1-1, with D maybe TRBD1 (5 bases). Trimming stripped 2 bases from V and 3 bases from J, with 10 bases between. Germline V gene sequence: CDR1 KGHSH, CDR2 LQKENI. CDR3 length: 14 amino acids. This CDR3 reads CASSPNPGDTEAFF. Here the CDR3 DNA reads TGTGCCAGCTCACCAAATCCGGGGGACACTGAAGCTTTCTTT.

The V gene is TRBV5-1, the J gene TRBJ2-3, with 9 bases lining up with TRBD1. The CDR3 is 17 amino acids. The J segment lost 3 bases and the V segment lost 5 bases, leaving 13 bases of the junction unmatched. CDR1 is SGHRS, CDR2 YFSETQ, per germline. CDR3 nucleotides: TGCGCCAGCAGTCTGATTCCGGGACAGGGTAGGACAGATACGCAGTATTTT. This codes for CASSLIPGQGRTDTQYF.

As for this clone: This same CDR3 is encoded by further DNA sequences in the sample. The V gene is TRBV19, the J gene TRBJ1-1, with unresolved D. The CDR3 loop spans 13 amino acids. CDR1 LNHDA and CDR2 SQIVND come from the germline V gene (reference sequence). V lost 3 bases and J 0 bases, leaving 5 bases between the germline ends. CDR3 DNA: TGTGCCAGTAGTATCGCAGTGAACACTGAAGCTTTCTTT. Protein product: CASSIAVNTEAFF.

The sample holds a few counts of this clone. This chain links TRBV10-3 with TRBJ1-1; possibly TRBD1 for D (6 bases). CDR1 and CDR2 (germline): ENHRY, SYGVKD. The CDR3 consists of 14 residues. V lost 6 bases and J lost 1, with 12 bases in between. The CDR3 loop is CAISHRESNTEAFF. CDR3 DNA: TGTGCCATCAGCCACAGGGAGTCGAACACTGAAGCTTTCTTT.

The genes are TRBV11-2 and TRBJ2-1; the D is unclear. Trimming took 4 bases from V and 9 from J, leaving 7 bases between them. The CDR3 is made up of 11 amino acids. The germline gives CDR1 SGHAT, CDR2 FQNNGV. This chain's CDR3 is CASSSSFEQFF. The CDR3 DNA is TGTGCCAGCAGCTCCTCCTTTGAGCAGTTCTTC.

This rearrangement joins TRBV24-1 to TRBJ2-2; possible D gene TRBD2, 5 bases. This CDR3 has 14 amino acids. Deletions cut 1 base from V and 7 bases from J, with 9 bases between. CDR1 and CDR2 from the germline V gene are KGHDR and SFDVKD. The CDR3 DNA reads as TGTGCCACCAGTGATTTACGGGAATTCGGGGAGCTGTTTTTT. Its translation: CATSDLREFGELFF.

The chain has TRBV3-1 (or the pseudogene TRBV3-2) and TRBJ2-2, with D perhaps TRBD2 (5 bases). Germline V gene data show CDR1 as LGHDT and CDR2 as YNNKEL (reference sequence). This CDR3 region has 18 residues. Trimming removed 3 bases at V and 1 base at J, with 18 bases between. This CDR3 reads CASSHRAWGVRNTGELFF. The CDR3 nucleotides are TGTGCCAGCAGCCACCGGGCGTGGGGAGTCCGGAACACCGGGGAGCTGTTTTTT.

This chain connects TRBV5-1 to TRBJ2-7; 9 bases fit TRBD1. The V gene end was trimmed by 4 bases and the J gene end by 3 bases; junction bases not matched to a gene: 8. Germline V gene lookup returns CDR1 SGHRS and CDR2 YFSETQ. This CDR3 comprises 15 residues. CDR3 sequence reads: CASSPSGTGYYEQYF. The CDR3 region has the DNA TGCGCCAGCAGCCCCTCCGGGACAGGGTACTACGAGCAGTACTTC.

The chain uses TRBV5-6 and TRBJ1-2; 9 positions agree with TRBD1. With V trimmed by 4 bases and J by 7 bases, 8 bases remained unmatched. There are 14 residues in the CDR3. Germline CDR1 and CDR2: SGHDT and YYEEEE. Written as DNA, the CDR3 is TGTGCCAGCAGCCCGGGATCGACAGGGGGTGGCTACACCTTC. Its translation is CASSPGSTGGGYTF.

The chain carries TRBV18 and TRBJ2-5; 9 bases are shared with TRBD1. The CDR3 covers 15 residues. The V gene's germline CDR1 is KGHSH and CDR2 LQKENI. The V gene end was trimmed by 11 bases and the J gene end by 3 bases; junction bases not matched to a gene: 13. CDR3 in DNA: TGTGCCTCCGGACCCGGGACAGGGTGGGAAGAGACCCAGTACTTC. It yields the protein CASGPGTGWEETQYF. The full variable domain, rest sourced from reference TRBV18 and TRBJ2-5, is NAGVMQNPRHLVRRRGQEARLRCSPMKGHSHVYWYRQLPEEGLKFMVYLQKENIIDESGMPKERFSAEFPKEGPSILRIQQVVRGDSAAYFCASGPGTGWEETQYFGPGTRLLVL.

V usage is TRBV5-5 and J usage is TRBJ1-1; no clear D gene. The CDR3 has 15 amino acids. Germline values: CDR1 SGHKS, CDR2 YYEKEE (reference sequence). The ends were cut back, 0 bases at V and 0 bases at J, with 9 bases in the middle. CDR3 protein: CASSLDATMNTEAFF. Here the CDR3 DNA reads TGTGCCAGCAGCTTGGATGCCACTATGAACACTGAAGCTTTCTTT.

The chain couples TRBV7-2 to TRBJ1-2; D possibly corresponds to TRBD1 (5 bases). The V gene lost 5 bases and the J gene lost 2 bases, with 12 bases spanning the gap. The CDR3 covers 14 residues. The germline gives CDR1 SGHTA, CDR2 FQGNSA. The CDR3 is CASSILTANYGYTF. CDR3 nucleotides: TGTGCCAGCAGCATTTTGACAGCAAACTATGGCTACACCTTC.

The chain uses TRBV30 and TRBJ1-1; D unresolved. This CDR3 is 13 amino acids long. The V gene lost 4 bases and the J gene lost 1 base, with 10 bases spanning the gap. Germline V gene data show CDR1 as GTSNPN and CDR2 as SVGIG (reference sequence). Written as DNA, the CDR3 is TGTGCCTGGATGGAGAGACCGAACACTGAAGCTTTCTTT. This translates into CAWMERPNTEAFF.

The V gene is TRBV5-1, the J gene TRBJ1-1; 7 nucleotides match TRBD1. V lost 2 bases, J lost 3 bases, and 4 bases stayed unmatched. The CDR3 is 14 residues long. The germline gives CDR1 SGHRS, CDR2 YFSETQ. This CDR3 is CASSFRTGDTEAFF. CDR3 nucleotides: TGCGCCAGCAGCTTCCGGACAGGCGACACTGAAGCTTTCTTT.

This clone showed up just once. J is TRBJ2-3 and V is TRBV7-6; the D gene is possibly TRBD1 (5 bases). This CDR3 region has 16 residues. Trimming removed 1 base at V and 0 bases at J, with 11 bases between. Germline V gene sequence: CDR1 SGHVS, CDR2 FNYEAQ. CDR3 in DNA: TGTGCCAGCAGCTTAGGGGCCAGGGCTAGCACAGATACGCAGTATTTT. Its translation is CASSLGARASTDTQYF.

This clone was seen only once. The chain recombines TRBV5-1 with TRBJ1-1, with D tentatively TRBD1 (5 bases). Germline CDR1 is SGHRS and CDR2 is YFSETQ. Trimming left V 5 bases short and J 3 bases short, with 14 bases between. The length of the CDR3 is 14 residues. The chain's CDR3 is CASRHPGGDTEAFF. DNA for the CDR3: TGCGCCAGCAGACACCCCGGGGGGGACACTGAAGCTTTCTTT.

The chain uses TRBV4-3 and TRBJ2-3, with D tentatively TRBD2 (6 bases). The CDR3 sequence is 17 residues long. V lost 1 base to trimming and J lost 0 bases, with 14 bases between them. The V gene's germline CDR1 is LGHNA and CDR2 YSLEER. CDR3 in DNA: TGCGCCAGCAGCCAAGGATTTTCCGGGACTAGCACAGATACGCAGTATTTT. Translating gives CASSQGFSGTSTDTQYF.

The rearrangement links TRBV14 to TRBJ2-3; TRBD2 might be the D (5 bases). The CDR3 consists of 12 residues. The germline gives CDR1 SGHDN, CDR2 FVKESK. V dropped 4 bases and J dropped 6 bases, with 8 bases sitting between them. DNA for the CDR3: TGTGCCAGCAGCCCACTAGGGGATACGCAGTATTTT. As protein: CASSPLGDTQYF.

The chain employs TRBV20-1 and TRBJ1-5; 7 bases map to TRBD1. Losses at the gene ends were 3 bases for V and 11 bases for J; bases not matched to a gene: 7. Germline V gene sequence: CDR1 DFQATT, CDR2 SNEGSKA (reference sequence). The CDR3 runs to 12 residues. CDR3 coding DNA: TGCAGTGCTAGTACACAGGGGCAGACCCAGCATTTT. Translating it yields CSASTQGQTQHF.

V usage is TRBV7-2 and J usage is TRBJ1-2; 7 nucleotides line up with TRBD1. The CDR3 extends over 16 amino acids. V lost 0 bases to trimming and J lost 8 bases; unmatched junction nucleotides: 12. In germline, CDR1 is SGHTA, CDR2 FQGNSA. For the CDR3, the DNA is TGTGCCAGCAGCTTAGCCTTCGGGACAGCAAATATGGGCTACACCTTC. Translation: CASSLAFGTANMGYTF.

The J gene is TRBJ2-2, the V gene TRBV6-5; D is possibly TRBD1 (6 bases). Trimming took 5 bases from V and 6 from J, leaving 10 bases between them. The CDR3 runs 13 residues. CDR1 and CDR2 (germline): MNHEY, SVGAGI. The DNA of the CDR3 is TGTGCCAGCAGTCCACAGGGCTCCGGGGAGCTGTTTTTT. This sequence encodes CASSPQGSGELFF.